This TCR beta chain is from a study of read filtering for tumor transcriptome and immune sequencing. Study-level information: Revised staging placed eight or nine patients in R-ISS I, about 15 in II, more than five in III.

This library used roughly 0.4 ug RNA and molecular barcoded adaptors spanning alpha/delta and beta/gamma chains. In TCRdb, the reads were re-called with MiXCR into one record per CDR3 protein. This sample has about 40,000 distinct CDR3 sequences, with roughly 12% found just once. The clonotype comes from a donor aged 40 or over with multiple myeloma. The sequenced material came from a population of CD138-negative cells sorted from bone marrow.

CDR3 amino acids: CASSPQGSNQPQHF. Here the CDR3 DNA reads TGCGCCAGCAGCCCACAGGGCAGCAATCAGCCCCAGCATTTT. The chain couples TRBV4-1 to TRBJ1-5, with D tentatively TRBD1 (6 bases). Trimming removed 4 bases at V and 1 base at J, with 8 bases between. CDR3 size: 14 residues. Germline V gives CDR1 MGHRA, CDR2 YSYEKL.